A single T cell receptor (beta chain) is shown here with its context. TCRdb recomputed calls from the RT-PCR reads with MiXCR, one row per CDR3 protein. Here the sample spans approximately 220,000 distinct CDR3 sequences, about 38% being singletons. This sample was included in a study of patients and donors after allogeneic stem cell transplantation. The CDR3 runs to 17 residues. Germline V CDR1 and CDR2: MDHEN, SYDVKM. V was shortened by 4 bases and J by 3 bases, with 21 bases between the two germline ends. Sequencing used blood, either unsorted or a sorted T cell fraction (not recorded which). The sequence came from a human donor who was either an allogeneic HSCT recipient or a stem cell or donor lymphocyte infusion donor (not recorded which). It is not recorded whose cells these are; they may come from a transplant donor. The chain combines TRBV28 with TRBJ1-2; a weak D match, TRBD1 (6 bases). The CDR3 region is CASSWLQGGRRDYGYTF. The CDR3 DNA follows: TGTGCCAGCAGTTGGTTACAGGGTGGCCGACGGGACTATGGCTACACCTTC.